The source of this T cell receptor beta chain is a study of cytomegalovirus exposure and HLA in healthy donors. General observations from the study: Cytomegalovirus association was listed for around 170 TCR beta chains. HLA alleles were associated with 18,000 or so TCR beta sequences in a later analysis at 0.05 false discovery rate.

Germline assignment: CDR1 SQVTM and CDR2 ANQGSEA. Trimming pared 3 bases from V and 4 bases from J, leaving 21 bases between. The CDR3 has 16 amino acids. The PCR employed 60 Vbeta primers together with 13 Jbeta primers. Profiled with immunoSEQ multiplex PCR; TCRdb holds only in-frame clones, not every one. The sample has about 93,000 clones, more than 55% seen once. In this sample, this clone turned up a few times. Antigen unknown. Sequenced: PBMCs. The chain is built from TRBV29-1 and TRBJ1-1; D is ambiguous. The sequence was collected from a boy between 5 and 17 years old in good health and CMV-seropositive. CDR3 amino acids: CSVDPQRRLSGTEAFF. In nucleotides, the CDR3 is TGCAGCGTTGACCCTCAGAGGAGGCTGTCAGGCACTGAAGCTTTCTTT. Full variable domain (remainder filled in from reference TRBV29-1 and TRBJ1-1): SAVISQKPSRDICQRGTSLTIQCQVDSQVTMMFWYRQQPGQSLTLIATANQGSEATYESGFVIDKFPISRPNLTFSTLTVSNMSPEDSSIYLCSVDPQRRLSGTEAFFGQGTRLTVV.